This TCR beta chain stems from a study of blood T cell repertoires in COVID-19. The table came from immunoSEQ multiplex PCR; TCRdb's copy has only in-frame clones and leaves some out. Of around 160,000 clones in the sample, 82% were seen once. This clonotype originated in a middle-aged man who had recovered from COVID-19. Sequencing was performed on PBMCs or T cells enriched from blood (not recorded which).

CDR3 sequence: CASSYSIGDSNQPQHF. CDR3 bases: TGTGCCAGCAGTTACTCGATAGGGGATAGCAATCAGCCCCAGCATTTT. V gene TRBV6-5 combines with J gene TRBJ1-5; D may be TRBD1 (5 bases). V lost 0 bases and J lost 0, with 9 bases in between. CDR1 MNHEY and CDR2 SVGAGI come from the germline V gene. CDR3 length equals 16 residues.